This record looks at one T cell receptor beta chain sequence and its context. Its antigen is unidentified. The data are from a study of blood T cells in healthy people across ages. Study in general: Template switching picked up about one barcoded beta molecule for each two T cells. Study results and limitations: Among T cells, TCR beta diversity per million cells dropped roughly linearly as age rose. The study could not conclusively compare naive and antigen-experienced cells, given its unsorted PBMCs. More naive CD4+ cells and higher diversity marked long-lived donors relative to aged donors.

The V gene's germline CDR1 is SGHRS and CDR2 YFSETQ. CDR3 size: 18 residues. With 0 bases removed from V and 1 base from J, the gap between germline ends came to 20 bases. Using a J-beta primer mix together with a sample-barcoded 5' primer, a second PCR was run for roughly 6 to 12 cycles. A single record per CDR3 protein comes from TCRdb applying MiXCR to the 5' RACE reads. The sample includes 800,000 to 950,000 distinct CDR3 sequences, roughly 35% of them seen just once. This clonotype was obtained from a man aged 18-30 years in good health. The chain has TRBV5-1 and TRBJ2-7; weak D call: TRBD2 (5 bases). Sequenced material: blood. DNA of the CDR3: TGCGCCAGCAGCTTGGTCTGGGAGTTCGGAGCTGGATCCTACGAGCAGTACTTC. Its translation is CASSLVWEFGAGSYEQYF.